This T cell receptor (beta chain) was profiled in a study of cytomegalovirus exposure and HLA in healthy donors. Study-wide findings and caveats: In vitro, a few CMV-associated chains proved specific for CMV antigens. For cytomegalovirus status, the classifier reportedly gave diagnoses with high specificity and sensitivity. TRBV6-2, TRBV6-3 and some other V segments were unresolvable in 87-base-pair reads.

The table lists this clone with a few counts. What it recognizes is unknown. The V gene lost 1 base and the J gene lost 5 bases, with 12 bases spanning the gap. The CDR3 runs to 15 residues. Germline lookup yields CDR1 SGHVS and CDR2 FQNEAQ. Use of 60 Vbeta and 13 Jbeta primers characterized the PCR. In the original analysis: About 10 million of 80 million to 85 million unique TCR beta chains were shared, per a later count. Measured with immunoSEQ multiplex PCR; TCRdb has only the in-frame clones, and not every one. V and J calls plus clone size are reproduced from that table; the DNA served to infer D and trimming. The table shows more than 95,000 clones, with roughly a sixth occurring only once.

This clonotype originated in a female donor in good health and CMV-seropositive. The specimen sequenced was PBMCs. The J gene is TRBJ1-5, the V gene TRBV7-8, with a tentative D call TRBD1 (5 bases). CDR3 region: CASSLGGTAYQPQHF. CDR3 nucleotide sequence: TGTGCCAGCAGCTTAGGCGGGACGGCCTATCAGCCCCAGCATTTT.